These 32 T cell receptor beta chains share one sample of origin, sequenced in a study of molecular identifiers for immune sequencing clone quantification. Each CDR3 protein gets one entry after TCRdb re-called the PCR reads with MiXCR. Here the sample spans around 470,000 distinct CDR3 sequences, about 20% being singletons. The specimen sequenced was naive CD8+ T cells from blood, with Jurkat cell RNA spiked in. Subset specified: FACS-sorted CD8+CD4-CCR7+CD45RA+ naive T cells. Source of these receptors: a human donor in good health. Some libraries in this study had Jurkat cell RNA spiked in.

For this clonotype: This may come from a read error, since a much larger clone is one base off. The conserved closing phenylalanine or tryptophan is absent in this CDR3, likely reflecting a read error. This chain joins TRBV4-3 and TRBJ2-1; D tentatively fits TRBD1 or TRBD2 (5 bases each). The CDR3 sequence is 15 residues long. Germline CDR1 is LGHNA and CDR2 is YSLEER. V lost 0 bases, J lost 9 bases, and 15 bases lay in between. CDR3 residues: CASSQDRGSTGEQFL. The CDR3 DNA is TGCGCCAGCAGCCAAGATCGGGGCAGCACGGGTGAGCAGTTCCTC.

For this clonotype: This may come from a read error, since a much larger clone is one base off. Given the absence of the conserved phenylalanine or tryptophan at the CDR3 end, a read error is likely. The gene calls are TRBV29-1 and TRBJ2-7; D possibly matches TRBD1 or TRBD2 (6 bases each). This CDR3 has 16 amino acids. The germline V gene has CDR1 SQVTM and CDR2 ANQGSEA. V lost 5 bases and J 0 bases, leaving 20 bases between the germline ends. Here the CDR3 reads CSVLGGPRMSSYEQYS. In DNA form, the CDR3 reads TGCAGCGTTTTGGGGGGCCCCAGGATGAGCTCCTACGAGCAGTACTCC.

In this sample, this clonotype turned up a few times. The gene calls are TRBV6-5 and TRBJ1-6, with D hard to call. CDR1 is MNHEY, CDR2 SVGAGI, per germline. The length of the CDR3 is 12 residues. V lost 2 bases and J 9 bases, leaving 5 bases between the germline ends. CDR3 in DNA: TGTGCCAGCAGTTACGCGCGTTCACCCCTCCACTTT. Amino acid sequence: CASSYARSPLHF.

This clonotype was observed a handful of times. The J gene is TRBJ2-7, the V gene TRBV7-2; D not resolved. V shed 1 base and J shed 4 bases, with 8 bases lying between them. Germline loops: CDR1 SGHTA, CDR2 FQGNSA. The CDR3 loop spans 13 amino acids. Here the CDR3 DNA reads TGTGCCAGCAGCTTAGATTTGGGATACGAGCAGTACTTC. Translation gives CASSLDLGYEQYF.

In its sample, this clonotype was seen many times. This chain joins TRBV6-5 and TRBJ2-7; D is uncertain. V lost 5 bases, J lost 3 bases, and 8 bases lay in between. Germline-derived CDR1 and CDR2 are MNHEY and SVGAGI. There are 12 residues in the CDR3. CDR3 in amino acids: CASSSQIYEQYF. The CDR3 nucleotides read TGTGCCAGCAGTAGTCAGATCTACGAGCAGTACTTC.

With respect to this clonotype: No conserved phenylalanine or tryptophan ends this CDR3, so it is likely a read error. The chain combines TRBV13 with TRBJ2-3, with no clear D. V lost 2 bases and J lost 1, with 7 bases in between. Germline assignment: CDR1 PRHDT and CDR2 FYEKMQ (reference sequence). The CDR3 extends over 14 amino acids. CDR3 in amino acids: CASSLSRGTDTQYS. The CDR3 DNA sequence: TGTGCCAGCAGCTTATCAAGGGGCACAGATACGCAGTATTCT.

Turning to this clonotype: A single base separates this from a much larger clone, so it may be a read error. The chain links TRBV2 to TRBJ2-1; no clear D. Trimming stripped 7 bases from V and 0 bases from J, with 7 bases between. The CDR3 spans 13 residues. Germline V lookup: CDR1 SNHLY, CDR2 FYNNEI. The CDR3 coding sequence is TGTGCCAGCACTTACAGCTCCTACAATGAGCAGTTCTTC. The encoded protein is CASTYSSYNEQFF.

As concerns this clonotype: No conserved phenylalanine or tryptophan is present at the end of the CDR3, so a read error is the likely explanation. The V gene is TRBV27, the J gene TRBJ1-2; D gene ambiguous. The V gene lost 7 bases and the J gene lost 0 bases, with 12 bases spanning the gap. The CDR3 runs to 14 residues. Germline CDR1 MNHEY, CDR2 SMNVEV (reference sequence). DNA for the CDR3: TGTGCCAGCAAACAAGGAGGTTCTAACTATGGCTACACCCTC. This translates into CASKQGGSNYGYTL.

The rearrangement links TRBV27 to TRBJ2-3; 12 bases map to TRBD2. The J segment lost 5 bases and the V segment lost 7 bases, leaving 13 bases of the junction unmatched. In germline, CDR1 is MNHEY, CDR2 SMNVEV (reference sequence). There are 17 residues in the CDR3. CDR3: CASTNLAGGPELDTQYF. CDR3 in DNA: TGTGCCAGCACGAATCTAGCGGGAGGGCCGGAGTTAGATACGCAGTATTTT.

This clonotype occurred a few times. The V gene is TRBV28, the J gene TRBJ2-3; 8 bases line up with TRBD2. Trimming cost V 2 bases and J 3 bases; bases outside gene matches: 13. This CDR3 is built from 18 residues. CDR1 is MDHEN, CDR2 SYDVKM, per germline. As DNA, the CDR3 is TGTGCCAGCAGTTTACCCCTACTAGCGGAAAGGGGGACAGATACGCAGTATTTT. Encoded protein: CASSLPLLAERGTDTQYF.

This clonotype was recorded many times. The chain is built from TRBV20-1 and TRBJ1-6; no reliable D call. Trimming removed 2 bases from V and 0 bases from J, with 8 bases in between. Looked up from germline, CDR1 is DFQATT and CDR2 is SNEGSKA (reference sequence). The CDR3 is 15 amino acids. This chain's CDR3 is CSARPQSSYNSPLHF. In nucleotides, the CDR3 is TGCAGTGCTAGACCGCAGAGCTCCTATAATTCACCCCTCCACTTT.

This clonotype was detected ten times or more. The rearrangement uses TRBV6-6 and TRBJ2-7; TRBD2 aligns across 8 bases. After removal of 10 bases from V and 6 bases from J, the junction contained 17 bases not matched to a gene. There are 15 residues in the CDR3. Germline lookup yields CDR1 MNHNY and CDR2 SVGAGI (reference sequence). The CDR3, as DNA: TGTGCCACGACACCTTCTACCGGGACTAGAGGCGAGCAGTACTTC. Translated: CATTPSTGTRGEQYF.

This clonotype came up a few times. Here the CDR3 reads CASSYYEGRPTSSGANVLTF. Here the CDR3 DNA reads TGTGCCAGCAGTTACTATGAGGGACGACCTACGAGCTCTGGGGCCAACGTCCTGACTTTC. The chain employs TRBV6-2 or TRBV6-3 and TRBJ2-6; D tentatively reads TRBD1 or TRBD2 (5 bases each). The CDR3 is made up of 20 amino acids. The germline CDR1 and CDR2 sequences are MNHEY and SVGEGT. V dropped 1 base and J dropped 0 bases, with 19 bases sitting between them.

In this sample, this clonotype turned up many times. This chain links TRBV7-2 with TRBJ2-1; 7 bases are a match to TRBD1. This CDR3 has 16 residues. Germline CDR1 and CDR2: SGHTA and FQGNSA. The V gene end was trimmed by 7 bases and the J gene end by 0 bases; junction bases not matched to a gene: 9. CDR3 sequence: CASTGGQASSYNEQFF. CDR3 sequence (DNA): TGTGCCAGCACCGGAGGACAGGCGAGCTCCTACAATGAGCAGTTCTTC.

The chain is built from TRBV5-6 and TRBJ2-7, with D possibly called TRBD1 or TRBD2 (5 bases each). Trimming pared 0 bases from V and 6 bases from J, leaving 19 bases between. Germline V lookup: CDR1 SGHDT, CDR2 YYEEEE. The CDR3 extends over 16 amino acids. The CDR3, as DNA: TGTGCCAGCAGCTTGGTCCGGGACGGAAATCTTGGCGAGCAGTACTTC. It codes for CASSLVRDGNLGEQYF.

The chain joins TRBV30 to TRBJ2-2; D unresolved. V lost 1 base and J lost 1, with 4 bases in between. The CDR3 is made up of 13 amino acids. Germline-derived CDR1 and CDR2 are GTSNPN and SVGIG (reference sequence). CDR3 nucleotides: TGTGCCTGGAGTGCCGGGAACACCGGGGAGCTGTTTTTT. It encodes CAWSAGNTGELFF.

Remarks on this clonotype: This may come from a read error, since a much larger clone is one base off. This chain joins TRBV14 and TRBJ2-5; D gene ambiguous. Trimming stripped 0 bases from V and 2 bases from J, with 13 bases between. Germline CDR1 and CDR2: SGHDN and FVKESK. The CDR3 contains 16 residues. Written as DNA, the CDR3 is TGTGCCAGCAGCCAAGATGCGGATCTACCGCAAGAGACCCAGTACTTC. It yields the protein CASSQDADLPQETQYF.

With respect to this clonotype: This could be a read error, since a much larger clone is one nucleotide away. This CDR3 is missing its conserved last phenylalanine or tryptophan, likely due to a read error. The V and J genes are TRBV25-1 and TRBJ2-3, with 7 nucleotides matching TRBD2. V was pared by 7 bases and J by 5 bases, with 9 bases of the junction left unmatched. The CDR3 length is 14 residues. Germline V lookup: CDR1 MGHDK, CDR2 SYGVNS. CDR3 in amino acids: CASTTTSSGDTQYS. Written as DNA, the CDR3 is TGTGCCAGCACTACGACTAGCTCAGGAGATACGCAGTATTCT.

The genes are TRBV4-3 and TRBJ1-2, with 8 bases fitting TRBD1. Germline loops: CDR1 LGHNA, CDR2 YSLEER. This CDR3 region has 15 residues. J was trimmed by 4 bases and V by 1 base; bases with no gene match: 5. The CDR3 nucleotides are TGCGCCAGCAGCCAAGGGACAGGGTTGCGCTATGGCTACACCTTC. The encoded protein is CASSQGTGLRYGYTF.

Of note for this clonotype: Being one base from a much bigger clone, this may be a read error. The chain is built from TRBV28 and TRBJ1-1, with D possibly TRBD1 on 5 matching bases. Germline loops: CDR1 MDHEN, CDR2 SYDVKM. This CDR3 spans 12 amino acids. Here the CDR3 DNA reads TGTGCCACCAGGGACCCGAACACTGTAGCTTTCTTT. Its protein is CATRDPNTVAFF.

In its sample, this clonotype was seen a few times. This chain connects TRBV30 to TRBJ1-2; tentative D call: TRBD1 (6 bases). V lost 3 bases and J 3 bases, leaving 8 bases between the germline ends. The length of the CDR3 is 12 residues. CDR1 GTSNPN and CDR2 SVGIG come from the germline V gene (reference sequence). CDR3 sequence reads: CAWRDRYYGYTF. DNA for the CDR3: TGTGCCTGGAGGGACAGATACTATGGCTACACCTTC.

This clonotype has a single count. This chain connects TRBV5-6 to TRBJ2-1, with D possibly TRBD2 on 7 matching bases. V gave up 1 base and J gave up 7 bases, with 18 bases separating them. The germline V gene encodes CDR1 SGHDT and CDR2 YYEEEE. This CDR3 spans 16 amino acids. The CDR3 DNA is TGTGCCAGCAGCTTGAGGGGGGGTCGGTCGGGGAATGAGCAGTTCTTC. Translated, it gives CASSLRGGRSGNEQFF.

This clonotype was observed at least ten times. CDR3 sequence: CATVGERNEQFF. CDR3 coding DNA: TGTGCCACCGTCGGGGAACGCAATGAGCAGTTCTTC. V usage is TRBV24-1 and J usage is TRBJ2-1, with a tentative D call TRBD2 (5 bases). Trimming took off 9 bases at V and 6 bases at J, with 11 bases between the two ends. Looked up from germline, CDR1 is KGHDR and CDR2 is SFDVKD. This CDR3 is 12 amino acids long.

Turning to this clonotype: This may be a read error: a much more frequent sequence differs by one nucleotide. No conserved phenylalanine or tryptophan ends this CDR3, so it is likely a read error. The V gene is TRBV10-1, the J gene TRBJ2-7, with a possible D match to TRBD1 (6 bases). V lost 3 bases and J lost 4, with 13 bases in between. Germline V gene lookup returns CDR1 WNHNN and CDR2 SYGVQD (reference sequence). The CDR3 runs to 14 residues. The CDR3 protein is CASSDLDRPYEQYL. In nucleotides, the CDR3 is TGCGCCAGCAGTGATTTAGACAGGCCGTACGAGCAGTACCTC.

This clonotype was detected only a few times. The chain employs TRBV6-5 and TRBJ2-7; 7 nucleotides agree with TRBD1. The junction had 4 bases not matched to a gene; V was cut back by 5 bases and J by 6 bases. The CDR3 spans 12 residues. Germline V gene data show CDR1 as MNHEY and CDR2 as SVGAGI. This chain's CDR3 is CASSPTGLEQYF. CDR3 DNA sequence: TGTGCCAGCAGTCCGACAGGGCTCGAGCAGTACTTC.

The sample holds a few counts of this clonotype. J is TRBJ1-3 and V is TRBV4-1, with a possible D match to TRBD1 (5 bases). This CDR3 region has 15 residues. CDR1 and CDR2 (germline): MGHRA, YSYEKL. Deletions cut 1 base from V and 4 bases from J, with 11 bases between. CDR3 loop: CASSQAWGIGNTIYF. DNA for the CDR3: TGCGCCAGCAGCCAAGCCTGGGGCATCGGAAACACCATATATTTT.

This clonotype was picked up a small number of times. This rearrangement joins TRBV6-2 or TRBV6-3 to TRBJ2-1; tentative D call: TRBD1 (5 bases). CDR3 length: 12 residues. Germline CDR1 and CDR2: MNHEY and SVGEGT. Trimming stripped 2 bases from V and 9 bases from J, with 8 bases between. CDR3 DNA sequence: TGTGCCAGCAGTTACGATAGGGGTGAGCAGTTCTTC. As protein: CASSYDRGEQFF.

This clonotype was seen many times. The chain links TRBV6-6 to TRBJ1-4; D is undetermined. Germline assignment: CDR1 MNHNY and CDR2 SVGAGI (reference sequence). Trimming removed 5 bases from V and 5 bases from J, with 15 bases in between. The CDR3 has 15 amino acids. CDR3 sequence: CASSDRTALNEKLFF. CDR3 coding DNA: TGTGCCAGCAGTGATAGAACAGCGCTAAATGAAAAACTGTTTTTT.

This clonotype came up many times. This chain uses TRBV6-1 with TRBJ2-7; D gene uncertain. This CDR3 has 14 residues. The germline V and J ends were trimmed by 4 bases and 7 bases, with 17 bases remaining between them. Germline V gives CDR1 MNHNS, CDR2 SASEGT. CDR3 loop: CASSASVVLGEQYF. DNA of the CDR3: TGTGCCAGCAGTGCCAGCGTGGTTTTGGGGGAGCAGTACTTC.

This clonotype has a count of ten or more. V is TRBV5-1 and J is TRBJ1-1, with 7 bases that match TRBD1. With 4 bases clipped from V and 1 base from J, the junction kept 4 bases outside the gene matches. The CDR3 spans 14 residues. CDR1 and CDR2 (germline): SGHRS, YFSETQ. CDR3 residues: CASSHGTANTEAFF. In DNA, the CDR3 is TGCGCCAGCAGCCACGGGACAGCGAACACTGAAGCTTTCTTT.

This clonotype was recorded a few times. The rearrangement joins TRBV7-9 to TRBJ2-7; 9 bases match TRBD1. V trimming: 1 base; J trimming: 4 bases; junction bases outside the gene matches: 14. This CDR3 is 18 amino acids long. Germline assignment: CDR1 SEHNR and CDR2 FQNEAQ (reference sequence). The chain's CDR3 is CASSLVKGTGSPGYEQYF. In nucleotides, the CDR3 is TGTGCCAGCAGCTTAGTAAAAGGGACAGGGTCCCCAGGGTACGAGCAGTACTTC.

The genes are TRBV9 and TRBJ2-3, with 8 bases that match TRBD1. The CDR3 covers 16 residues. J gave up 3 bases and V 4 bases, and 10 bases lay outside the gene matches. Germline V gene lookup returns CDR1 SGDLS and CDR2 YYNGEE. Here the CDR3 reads CASSPHSGGWTDTQYF. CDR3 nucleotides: TGTGCCAGCAGCCCCCACTCAGGGGGCTGGACAGATACGCAGTATTTT.